The rows below give T cell receptor beta chains drawn from one sample of a study of tissue T cells after allogeneic stem cell transplantation. The assay was immunoSEQ multiplex PCR, and TCRdb's table has in-frame clones only and misses some. The sample table includes dozens of clones. Sequencing was performed on transverse colon tissue, taken at autopsy. These receptors were collected from a female patient aged 40-70 years with steroid-refractory graft-versus-host disease after an allogeneic stem cell transplant. Some T cells may be the graft donor's. The conserved cysteine and the conserved F or W are not part of the CDR3 here.

TRBV9,10,ASSVGTGELF
TRBV3-1/TRBV3-2,15,ASSRELPIYTRNTIY
TRBV28,12,ASSFWQMTGELF
TRBV20-1,9,SASGEYGYT
TRBV3-1/TRBV3-2,15,ASSRLAPIWHHQPQH
TRBV21-1,13,ASSETYTFSETQY
TRBV28,12,ASSTQGMNTEAF
TRBV9,11,ASSAGRNTEAF
TRBV6-2/TRBV6-3,14,ASSYSTSGSRRTQY
TRBV2,13,ASTEADRPDQPQH
TRBV28,10,ASSLGAGELF
TRBV6-5,13,ASTGRYSPYNEQF
TRBV27,13,ASSPRQAYNYGYT
TRBV10-3,14,AISESATPNTGELF
TRBV20-1,9,SAGSTDTQY
TRBV10-3,10,AISGGRLEQY
TRBV6-5,13,ASSYSTVYNEKLF
TRBV4-2,10,ASSQVWGEQY
TRBV29-1,12,SVEVRGTNEKLF
TRBV9,10,ASSVRGYEQY
TRBV12-5,20,ASGLVPGTGIVGWFMNTEAF
TRBV5-1,14,ASSLGESLPYNEQF
TRBV2,12,ASSLYPGLAEQY
TRBV18,13,ASSRPGTQTGELF
TRBV5-1,12,ASSLEQLTDTQY
TRBV27,11,ASSLGSNQPQH
TRBV4-2,14,ASSPLGSGGRNEQF
TRBV3-1/TRBV3-2,14,ASSHFTSGRGYTQY
TRBV9,11,ASRPSGQGALI